This TCR beta chain is drawn from a study of shared T cell receptors in the human thymus (dated by TCRdb to 2020 to 2023). Context from the whole study: The study examined how the human thymus generates shared, self-reactive T-cell receptor alpha chains.

Libraries were prepared through the immunoSEQ multiplex PCR assay. The table was pulled from immuneACCESS by TCRdb, which kept in-frame rearrangements only. Such tables lose some clones; where checked, under half of the loss comes from unresolved V genes, and the rest has no known cause. Across this sample there are under 700,000 clones, with 75% to 80% seen only once. Jointly, the top ten make up about 0.012% of the sample. As regards this clone: This clone's antigen is unknown. Nothing much larger sits one base from this clone, and base qualities are not available.

Spanning cysteine to phenylalanine, the CDR3 consists of 17 amino acids. Only the CDR3 DNA stays, 51 bases, in frame from base 1. V lost 2 bases and J lost 5 bases; the stretch between them is 23 bases long. CDR1 is given as GTSNPN and CDR2 as SVGIG, both from the germline V gene (reference sequence). These same data were also listed under a study on human thymus T cells. As the second publication notes: Immunologically healthy infants undergoing open corrective cardiac surgery for congenital heart defects in Finland were used as donors. The thymus tissue came from surgical resects taken out during corrective cardiac surgery. Biased V and J gene segment usage appeared to be present in both thymic and peripheral blood repertoires. According to the related research, thymic TCR repertoires were highly overlapping among unrelated individuals. The study used under 10 infant thymus samples plus four related peripheral blood samples to characterize TCR alpha and beta repertoires. Donor ages ranged from about 6 to 244 days, and the cohort comprised roughly 6 male and a couple of female infants. Thymocytes were released mechanically from tissue and stored at -70 °C as pellets of roughly 9-31 million cells. A QIAsymphony instrument was used to extract genomic DNA from frozen cell pellets. The immunoSEQ multiplex PCR assay was used to amplify the TCRB and TCRAD loci from a standardized quantity of quality-controlled genomic DNA. The amplicons covered the V(D)J region and were long enough to include the CDR3 and to identify the V and J genes. The amplicons were sequenced on an Illumina platform via the commercial immunoSEQ service. Corrections for primer bias and sequencing errors followed previously described methods, while TCRAD and TCRB definitions were based on the IMGT database. immunoSEQ Analyzer 3.0 and VDJTools were used for repertoire analysis, which covered basic statistics, V/J segment usage, diversity estimates, rarefaction and pairwise overlap. Diversity was estimated with Chao1, ChaoE, Efron-Thisted, Shannon and inverse Simpson indices, and also on datasets down-sampled to the smallest sample. Repertoire overlap was assessed by strict matching of CDR3 nucleotide sequence, V gene and J gene, and clustering was done by Jaccard-based multidimensional scaling. On average, thymus samples yielded around 850,000 unique TCRB clonotypes, whereas blood samples yielded 65,000 to 100,000.

The clonotype was recovered from a boy younger than two with a congenital heart defect. Donor details come from another sample of the same person, matched by shared clones. The specimen sequenced was thymocytes. Recombination connected TRBV30 to TRBJ2-3; perhaps TRBD2 is the D gene, with 6 bases matching. The CDR3 reads as follows: CAWSHGGATWSGDTQYF. The nucleotide sequence is TGTGCCTGGAGTCATGGAGGGGCGACATGGAGTGGAGATACGCAGTATTTT.